This T cell receptor beta chain comes out of a study of cytomegalovirus exposure and HLA in healthy donors. PCR was performed using 60 Vbeta and 13 Jbeta primers. The method was immunoSEQ multiplex PCR; TCRdb's version includes in-frame clones alone and lacks a portion of them. The sample includes 130,000 or so clones, 80% to 85% of them seen just once. Sequenced material: PBMCs. The source is a woman aged 50 to 65 in good health and CMV-seropositive.

The CDR3 nucleotides read TGTGCCAGCAGCCGAGAGGGGGTTTGGTATGGCTACACCTTC. Its translation: CASSREGVWYGYTF. The V and J genes are TRBV7-2 and TRBJ1-2; tentatively, D is TRBD1 (6 bases). The CDR3 totals 14 residues. V dropped 5 bases and J dropped 5 bases, with 15 bases sitting between them. CDR1 is SGHTA and CDR2 is FQGNSA in the germline V gene.